One sample yielded the 27 T cell receptor beta chains listed below, sequenced in a study of blood T cell repertoires in COVID-19. Repertoires were generated with immunoSEQ multiplex PCR, while TCRdb's copy carries only in-frame clones and drops some. The table lists 120,000 or so clones, more than 70% of them singletons. Material: peripheral blood. The receptors stem from a man older than 75 with active or convalescent COVID-19.

V gene TRBV2 combines with J gene TRBJ2-7, with TRBD1 matching over 8 bases. Trimming removed 3 bases from V and 9 bases from J; junction bases left unmatched: 16. CDR3 length equals 16 residues. Germline CDR1 reads SNHLY; CDR2 reads FYNNEI. The CDR3 is CASSELRGQGSFAQYF. CDR3 DNA: TGTGCCAGCAGTGAGCTCCGCGGACAGGGTTCTTTCGCGCAGTACTTC.

This clone appeared once. The chain couples TRBV18 to TRBJ2-7; possible D gene TRBD1, 6 bases. The V and J ends lost 3 bases and 2 bases respectively, with 11 bases between them. Germline V lookup: CDR1 KGHSH, CDR2 LQKENI. CDR3 length: 14 residues. DNA of the CDR3: TGTGCCAGCTCACCTACAGGGTTGGCCTACGAGCAGTACTTC. It encodes CASSPTGLAYEQYF.

The table lists this clone with a few counts. V is TRBV30 and J is TRBJ1-1; perhaps TRBD1 as D (5 bases). CDR3 length: 15 amino acids. Germline loops: CDR1 GTSNPN, CDR2 SVGIG (reference sequence). Deletions cut 3 bases from V and 5 bases from J, with 19 bases between. The DNA of the CDR3 is TGTGCCTGGAGCAACGAAGACAGTTCCGAGACTGAAGCTTTCTTT. Its protein product is CAWSNEDSSETEAFF.

In regard to this clone: One end of the junction is discordant with germline, which a read error may explain. The V call is TRBV7-7, the J call TRBJ1-4, with D tentatively TRBD1 (6 bases). In germline, CDR1 is SSHAT, CDR2 FNYEAQ (reference sequence). The CDR3 has 15 amino acids. The CDR3 DNA follows: TGTGCTAGCAGTAATTCACAGGGACGTAATGAAAAACTGTTTTTT. Protein sequence: CASSNSQGRNEKLFF.

J is TRBJ2-5 and V is TRBV7-2; no definite D call. V lost 5 bases and J lost 3, with 10 bases in between. This CDR3 spans 13 amino acids. Germline V CDR1 and CDR2: SGHTA, FQGNSA. The CDR3 DNA reads as TGTGCCAGCAGCATCGCAAGAGAAGAGACCCAGTACTTC. Translated, it gives CASSIAREETQYF.

V and J are TRBV27 and TRBJ1-5; D uncertain. The CDR3 sequence is 13 residues long. V was pared by 8 bases and J by 7 bases, with 15 bases between. Germline CDR1 is MNHEY and CDR2 is SMNVEV (reference sequence). The CDR3 sequence: CASRLWEWQPQHF. CDR3 bases: TGTGCCAGCCGCCTTTGGGAGTGGCAGCCCCAGCATTTT.

The rearrangement joins TRBV14 to TRBJ1-2, with TRBD1 matching over 8 bases. The CDR3 contains 17 residues. Looked up from germline, CDR1 is SGHDN and CDR2 is FVKESK. Trimming removed 0 bases from V and 8 bases from J; junction bases left unmatched: 14. The CDR3 sequence is CASSQDPWTGYLEGYTF. The CDR3 coding sequence is TGTGCCAGCAGCCAAGACCCGTGGACAGGGTATTTGGAAGGCTACACCTTC.

CDR3 bases: TGTGCCAGCAGTTTGTTCGGGACAGATACGCAGTATTTT. Translation gives CASSLFGTDTQYF. The chain employs TRBV12-3 or TRBV12-4 and TRBJ2-3, with D unresolved. The V end lost 3 bases, the J end lost 3 bases, and 7 bases lay between the germline ends. CDR3 size: 13 residues.

The rearrangement joins TRBV15 to TRBJ1-5; D remains unclear. Germline CDR1 LNHNV, CDR2 YYDKDF (reference sequence). The V gene lost 2 bases and the J gene lost 1 base, with 12 bases spanning the gap. CDR3 length: 16 residues. As DNA, the CDR3 is TGTGCCACCAGCAGAACAAATAGCTGGAGCAATCAGCCCCAGCATTTT. Translated, it gives CATSRTNSWSNQPQHF.

This rearrangement joins TRBV2 to TRBJ1-1; D is perhaps TRBD1 (6 bases). V dropped 6 bases and J dropped 4 bases, with 12 bases sitting between them. Looked up from germline, CDR1 is SNHLY and CDR2 is FYNNEI. The length of the CDR3 is 13 residues. CDR3 region: CASRSQGVTEAFF. CDR3 sequence (DNA): TGTGCCAGCAGATCACAGGGAGTCACTGAAGCTTTCTTT.

V usage is TRBV7-2 and J usage is TRBJ2-3, with D possibly being TRBD1 (5 bases). V was clipped by 2 bases and J by 4 bases, with 10 bases between them. The CDR3 is 14 residues long. Germline V lookup: CDR1 SGHTA, CDR2 FQGNSA. This CDR3 reads CASSLKSGPDTQYF. CDR3 DNA sequence: TGTGCCAGCAGCTTAAAATCAGGGCCAGATACGCAGTATTTT.

DNA for the CDR3: TGTGCCAGCAGTTACGGGGGGGCCGGCCAGCCCCAGCATTTT. It yields the protein CASSYGGAGQPQHF. The chain couples TRBV6-2 or TRBV6-3 to TRBJ1-5; perhaps TRBD1 as D (6 bases). This CDR3 comprises 14 residues. V lost 2 bases and J 7 bases, leaving 12 bases between the germline ends. Germline V gives CDR1 MNHEY, CDR2 SVGEGT.

The rearrangement joins TRBV4-1 to TRBJ2-1, with a weak D call TRBD2 (6 bases). CDR3 size: 17 residues. V lost 3 bases to trimming and J lost 4 bases, with 19 bases between them. Germline CDR1 is MGHRA and CDR2 is YSYEKL. This CDR3 is CASSHPLSGEQYNEQFF. The CDR3 DNA reads as TGCGCCAGCAGCCATCCTCTCTCGGGGGAACAATACAATGAGCAGTTCTTC.

V usage is TRBV5-4 and J usage is TRBJ1-1; 11 bases align to TRBD1. The CDR3 consists of 15 residues. After removal of 4 bases from V and 5 bases from J, the junction contained 7 bases not matched to a gene. Germline V gene lookup returns CDR1 SGHNT and CDR2 YYREEE (reference sequence). The CDR3 DNA is TGTGCCAGCAGCCAGGGACAGGGGGACGGTACTGAAGCTTTCTTT. Translated: CASSQGQGDGTEAFF. The complete variable domain, with remaining parts taken from reference TRBV5-4 and TRBJ1-1, reads ETGVTQSPTHLIKTRGQQVTLRCSSQSGHNTVSWYQQALGQGPQFIFQYYREEENGRGNFPPRFSGLQFPNYSSELNVNALELDDSALYLCASSQGQGDGTEAFFGQGTRLTVV.

This clone came up once. This CDR3 is CAWKGADPEAFF. Written as DNA, the CDR3 is TGTGCCTGGAAGGGGGCGGACCCTGAAGCTTTCTTT. J is TRBJ1-1 and V is TRBV30, with 7 bases matching TRBD1. This CDR3 comprises 12 residues. Germline CDR1 and CDR2: GTSNPN and SVGIG (reference sequence). The V gene end was trimmed by 4 bases and the J gene end by 6 bases; junction bases not matched to a gene: 5.

V usage is TRBV10-2 and J usage is TRBJ2-2; 9 bases map to TRBD2. The trim removed 3 bases at V and 3 bases at J, leaving 2 bases unmatched. Germline CDR1 and CDR2: WSHSY and SAAADI. The CDR3 covers 15 residues. The DNA for the CDR3 is TGCGCCAGCAGTGATGTAGCGGGGGACACCGGGGAGCTGTTTTTT. Its protein is CASSDVAGDTGELFF.

The chain combines TRBV5-1 with TRBJ2-1; 9 nucleotides line up with TRBD2. This CDR3 comprises 15 residues. Looked up from germline, CDR1 is SGHRS and CDR2 is YFSETQ. With 1 base clipped from V and 1 base from J, the junction kept 0 bases outside the gene matches. The CDR3 is CASSLLAGSYNEQFF. CDR3 DNA: TGCGCCAGCAGCTTGCTAGCGGGGTCCTACAATGAGCAGTTCTTC.

This clone is a singleton in its sample. The chain is built from TRBV9 and TRBJ1-2, with D possibly matching TRBD1 (5 bases). CDR1 is SGDLS and CDR2 is YYNGEE in the germline V gene. The CDR3 extends over 13 amino acids. Trimming removed 3 bases at V and 8 bases at J, with 14 bases between. CDR3 DNA: TGTGCCAGCAGCGCCACCCCAGGGTCGGGCTACACCTTC. Its protein is CASSATPGSGYTF.

V is TRBV3-1 (or the pseudogene TRBV3-2) and J is TRBJ2-7; TRBD1 is a possible D gene (5 bases). Trimming took off 5 bases at V and 0 bases at J, with 17 bases between the two ends. The CDR3 runs to 16 residues. Germline V CDR1 and CDR2: LGHDT, YNNKEL (reference sequence). The CDR3 region has the DNA TGTGCCAGCAGCGCGGTCTTTCAGGGTAGCTCCTACGAGCAGTACTTC. Translating gives CASSAVFQGSSYEQYF.

The V and J genes are TRBV25-1 and TRBJ2-1; 7 nucleotides line up with TRBD2. V gave up 5 bases and J gave up 10 bases; unmatched junction bases: 11. CDR3 length equals 14 residues. Germline CDR1 reads MGHDK; CDR2 reads SYGVNS. In nucleotides, the CDR3 is TGTGCCAGCAGTCTCGGTGGGGGGGTAGGGGAGCAGTTCTTC. Translating gives CASSLGGGVGEQFF. The full variable domain, in which reference TRBV25-1 and TRBJ2-1 provide the parts outside the CDR3, is EADIYQTPRYLVIGTGKKITLECSQTMGHDKMYWYQQDPGMELHLIHYSYGVNSTEKGDLSSESTVSRIRTEHFPLTLESARPSHTSQYLCASSLGGGVGEQFFGPGTRLTVL.

V usage is TRBV7-2 and J usage is TRBJ2-5; 12 bases are shared with TRBD1. Germline assignment: CDR1 SGHTA and CDR2 FQGNSA. The CDR3 runs to 15 residues. Trimming removed 1 base from V and 5 bases from J; junction bases left unmatched: 2. The CDR3 DNA reads as TGTGCCAGCAGCTTAGTAGGGACAGGGGGCGAGACCCAGTACTTC. This encodes CASSLVGTGGETQYF.

The chain uses TRBV7-2 and TRBJ2-7; a possible D gene is TRBD2 (6 bases). CDR3 length equals 16 residues. Looked up from germline, CDR1 is SGHTA and CDR2 is FQGNSA. V was clipped by 0 bases and J by 3 bases, with 15 bases between them. The CDR3 region has the DNA TGTGCCAGCAGCTTAGCGGGGGGAGCAGGGATCTACGAGCAGTACTTC. Amino acids: CASSLAGGAGIYEQYF. The full variable domain, its missing parts supplied by reference TRBV7-2 and TRBJ2-7, is GAGVSQSPSNKVTEKGKDVELRCDPISGHTALYWYRQSLGQGLEFLIYFQGNSAPDKSGLPSDRFSAERTGGSVSTLTIQRTQQEDSAVYLCASSLAGGAGIYEQYFGPGTRLTVT.

This clone was seen once. This chain connects TRBV6-6 to TRBJ2-2; maybe TRBD1 (6 bases). CDR1 and CDR2 (germline): MNHNY, SVGAGI (reference sequence). The V and J ends lost 6 bases and 5 bases respectively, with 13 bases between them. The CDR3 length is 14 residues. As DNA, the CDR3 is TGTGCCAGCAGCCTGAGAGGGGGAACCGGGGAGCTGTTTTTT. Translation gives CASSLRGGTGELFF.

The V and J genes are TRBV5-1 and TRBJ2-5; the match to TRBD1 covers 9 bases. The CDR3 loop spans 16 amino acids. Germline CDR1 reads SGHRS; CDR2 reads YFSETQ. The V gene end was trimmed by 1 base and the J gene end by 6 bases; junction bases not matched to a gene: 10. For the CDR3, the DNA is TGCGCCAGCAGCTTGTCCGGGACAGGGCCCCGAAAGACCCAGTACTTC. Amino acid sequence: CASSLSGTGPRKTQYF.

This clone is a singleton in its sample. This rearrangement joins TRBV25-1 to TRBJ1-1, with D possibly matching TRBD1 (5 bases). CDR3 length equals 15 residues. With 8 bases removed from V and 5 bases from J, the gap between germline ends came to 21 bases. The V gene's germline CDR1 is MGHDK and CDR2 SYGVNS. The CDR3 spells CASLPTGNGGTEAFF. CDR3 coding DNA: TGTGCCAGCCTGCCAACGGGAAATGGGGGGACTGAAGCTTTCTTT.

The chain links TRBV5-1 to TRBJ1-2, with D perhaps matching TRBD1 (5 bases). The germline V gene encodes CDR1 SGHRS and CDR2 YFSETQ. There are 13 residues in the CDR3. Trimming removed 4 bases at V and 3 bases at J, with 10 bases between. This chain's CDR3 is CASSLGHDYGYTF. The CDR3, as DNA: TGCGCCAGCAGCCTAGGACATGACTATGGCTACACCTTC.

V usage is TRBV10-1 and J usage is TRBJ2-7, with a possible D match to TRBD2 (5 bases). The CDR3 extends over 15 amino acids. Trimming stripped 5 bases from V and 2 bases from J, with 16 bases between. Germline V gives CDR1 WNHNN, CDR2 SYGVQD (reference sequence). CDR3 in DNA: TGCGCCAGCAGTTACCACCGGGAAACCCCCTACGAGCAGTACTTC. Amino acid sequence: CASSYHRETPYEQYF.